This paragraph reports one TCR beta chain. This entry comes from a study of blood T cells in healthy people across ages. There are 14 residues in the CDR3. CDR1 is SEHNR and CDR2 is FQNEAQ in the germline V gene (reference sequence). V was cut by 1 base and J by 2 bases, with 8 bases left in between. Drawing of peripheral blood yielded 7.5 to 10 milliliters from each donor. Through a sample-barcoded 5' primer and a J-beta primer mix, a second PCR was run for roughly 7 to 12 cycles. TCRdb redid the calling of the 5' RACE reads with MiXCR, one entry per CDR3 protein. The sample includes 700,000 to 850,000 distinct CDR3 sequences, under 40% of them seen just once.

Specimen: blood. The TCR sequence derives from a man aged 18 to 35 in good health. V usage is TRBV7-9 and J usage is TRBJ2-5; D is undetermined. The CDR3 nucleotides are TGTGCCAGCAGCTTAGTTGAGTTACAAGAGACCCAGTACTTC. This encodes CASSLVELQETQYF.